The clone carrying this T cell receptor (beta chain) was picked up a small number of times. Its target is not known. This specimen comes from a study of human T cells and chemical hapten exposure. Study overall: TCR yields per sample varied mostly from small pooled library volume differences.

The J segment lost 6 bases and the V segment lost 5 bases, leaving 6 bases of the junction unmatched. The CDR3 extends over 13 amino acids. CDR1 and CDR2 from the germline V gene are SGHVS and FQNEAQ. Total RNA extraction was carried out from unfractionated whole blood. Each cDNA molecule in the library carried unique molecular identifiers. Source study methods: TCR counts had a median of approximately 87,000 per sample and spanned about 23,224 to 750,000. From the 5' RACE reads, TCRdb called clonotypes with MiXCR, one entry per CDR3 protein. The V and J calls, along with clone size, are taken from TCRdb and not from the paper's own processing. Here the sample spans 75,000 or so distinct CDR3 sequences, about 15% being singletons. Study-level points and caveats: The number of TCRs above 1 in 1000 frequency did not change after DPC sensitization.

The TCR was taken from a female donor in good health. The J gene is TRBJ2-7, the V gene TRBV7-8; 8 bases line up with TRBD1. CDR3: CASSIGQGTEQYF. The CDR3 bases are TGTGCCAGCAGCATCGGACAGGGAACCGAGCAGTACTTC.